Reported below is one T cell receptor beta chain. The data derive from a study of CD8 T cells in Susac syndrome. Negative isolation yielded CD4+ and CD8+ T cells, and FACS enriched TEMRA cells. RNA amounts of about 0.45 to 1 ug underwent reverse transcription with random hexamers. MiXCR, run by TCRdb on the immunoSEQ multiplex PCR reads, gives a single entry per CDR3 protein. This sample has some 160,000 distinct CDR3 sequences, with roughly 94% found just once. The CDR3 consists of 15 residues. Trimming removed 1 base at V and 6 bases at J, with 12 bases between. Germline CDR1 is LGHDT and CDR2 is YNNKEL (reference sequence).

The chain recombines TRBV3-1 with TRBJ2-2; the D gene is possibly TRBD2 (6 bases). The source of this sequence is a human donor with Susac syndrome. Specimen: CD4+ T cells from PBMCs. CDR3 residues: CASSQGLVGAGELFF. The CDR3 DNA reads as TGTGCCAGCAGCCAAGGACTAGTTGGCGCCGGGGAGCTGTTTTTT.